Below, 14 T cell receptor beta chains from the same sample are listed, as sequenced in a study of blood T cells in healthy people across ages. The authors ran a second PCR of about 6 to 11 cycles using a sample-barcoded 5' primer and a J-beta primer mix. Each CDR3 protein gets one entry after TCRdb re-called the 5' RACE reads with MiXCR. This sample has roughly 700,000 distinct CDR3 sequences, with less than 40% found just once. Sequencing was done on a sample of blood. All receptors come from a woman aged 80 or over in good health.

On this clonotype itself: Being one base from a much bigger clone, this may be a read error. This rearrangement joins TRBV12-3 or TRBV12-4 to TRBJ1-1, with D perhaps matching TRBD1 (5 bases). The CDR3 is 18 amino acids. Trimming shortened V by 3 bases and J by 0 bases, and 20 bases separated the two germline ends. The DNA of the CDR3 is TGTGCCAGCAGTTTCCTTCTGGGGGGAGTCTTAATGAACACTGAAGCTTTCTTT. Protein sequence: CASSFLLGGVLMNTEAFF.

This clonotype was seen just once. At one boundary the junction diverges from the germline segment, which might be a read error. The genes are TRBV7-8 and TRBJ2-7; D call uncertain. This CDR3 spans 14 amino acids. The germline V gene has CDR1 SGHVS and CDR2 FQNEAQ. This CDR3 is CAGSLVSLGYEQYF. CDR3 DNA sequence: TGTGCCGGCAGCTTAGTCAGCTTGGGCTACGAGCAGTACTTC.

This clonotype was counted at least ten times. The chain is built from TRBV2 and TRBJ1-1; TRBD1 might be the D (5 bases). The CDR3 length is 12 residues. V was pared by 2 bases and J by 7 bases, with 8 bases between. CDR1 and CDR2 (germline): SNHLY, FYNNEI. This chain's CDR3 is CASSEQGFEAFF. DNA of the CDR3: TGTGCCAGCAGTGAACAGGGATTTGAAGCTTTCTTT.

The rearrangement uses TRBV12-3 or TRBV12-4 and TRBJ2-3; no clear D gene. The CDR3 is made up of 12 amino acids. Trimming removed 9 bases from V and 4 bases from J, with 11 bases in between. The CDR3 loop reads CASYKGPDTQYF. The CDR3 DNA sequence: TGTGCCAGTTACAAGGGTCCAGATACGCAGTATTTT.

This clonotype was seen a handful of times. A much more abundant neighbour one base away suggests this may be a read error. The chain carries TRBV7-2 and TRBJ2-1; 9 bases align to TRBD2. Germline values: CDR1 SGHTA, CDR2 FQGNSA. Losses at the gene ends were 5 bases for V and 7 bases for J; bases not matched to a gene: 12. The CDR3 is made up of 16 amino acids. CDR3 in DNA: TGTGCCAGCAGCCTCGGTCGAGCGGGGGGTAGGAATGAGCAGTTCTTC. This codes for CASSLGRAGGRNEQFF.

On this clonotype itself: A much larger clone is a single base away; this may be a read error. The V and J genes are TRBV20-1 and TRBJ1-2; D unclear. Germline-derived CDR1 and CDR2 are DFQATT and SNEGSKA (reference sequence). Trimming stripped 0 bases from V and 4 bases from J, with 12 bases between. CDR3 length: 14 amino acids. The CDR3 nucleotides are TGCAGTGCTAGAGAGGGTGGGCTGGCCTATGGCTACACCTTC. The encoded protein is CSAREGGLAYGYTF.

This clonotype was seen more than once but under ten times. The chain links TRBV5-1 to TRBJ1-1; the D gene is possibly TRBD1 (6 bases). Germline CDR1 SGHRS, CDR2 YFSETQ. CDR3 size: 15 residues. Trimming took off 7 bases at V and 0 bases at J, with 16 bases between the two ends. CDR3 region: CASWRQVGMNTEAFF. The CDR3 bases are TGCGCCAGCTGGAGACAGGTCGGAATGAACACTGAAGCTTTCTTT.

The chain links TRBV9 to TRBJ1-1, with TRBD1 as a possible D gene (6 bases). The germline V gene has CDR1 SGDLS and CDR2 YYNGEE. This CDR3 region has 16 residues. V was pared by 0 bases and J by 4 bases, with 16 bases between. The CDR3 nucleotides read TGTGCCAGCAGCGTAGAGGGGGGTAGTAGGACCACTGAAGCTTTCTTT. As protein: CASSVEGGSRTTEAFF. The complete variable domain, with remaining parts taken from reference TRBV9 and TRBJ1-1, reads DSGVTQTPKHLITATGQRVTLRCSPRSGDLSVYWYQQSLDQGLQFLIQYYNGEERAKGNILERFSAQQFPDLHSELNLSSLELGDSALYFCASSVEGGSRTTEAFFGQGTRLTVV.

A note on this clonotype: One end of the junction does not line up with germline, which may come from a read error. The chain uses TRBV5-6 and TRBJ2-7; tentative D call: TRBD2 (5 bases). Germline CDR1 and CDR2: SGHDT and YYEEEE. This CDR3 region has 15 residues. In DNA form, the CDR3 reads TGTGCCGGCAGCTTGGATCTAGGGAGCTCCTACGAGCAGTACTTC. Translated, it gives CAGSLDLGSSYEQYF.

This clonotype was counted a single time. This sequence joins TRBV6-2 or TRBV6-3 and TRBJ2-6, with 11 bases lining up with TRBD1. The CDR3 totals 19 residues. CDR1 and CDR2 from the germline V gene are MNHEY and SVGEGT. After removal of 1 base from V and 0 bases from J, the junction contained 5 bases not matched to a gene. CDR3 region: CASSYLNGQGASGANVLTF. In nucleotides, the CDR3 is TGTGCCAGCAGTTACTTGAACGGACAGGGGGCCTCTGGGGCCAACGTCCTGACTTTC.

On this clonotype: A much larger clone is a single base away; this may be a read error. The CDR3 nucleotides read TGTGCCAGCAGCGGCCGGGACGGGGCGGGCGAGCAGTACTTC. Residues: CASSGRDGAGEQYF. The V gene is TRBV9, the J gene TRBJ2-7; the D call may be TRBD1 or TRBD2 (5 bases each). Trimming took off 3 bases at V and 6 bases at J, with 16 bases between the two ends. The CDR3 contains 14 residues. Germline V gives CDR1 SGDLS, CDR2 YYNGEE.

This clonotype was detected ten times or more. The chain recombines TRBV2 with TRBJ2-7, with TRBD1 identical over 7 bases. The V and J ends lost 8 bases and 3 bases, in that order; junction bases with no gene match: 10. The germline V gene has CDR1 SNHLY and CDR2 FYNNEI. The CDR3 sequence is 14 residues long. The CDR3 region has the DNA TGTGCCAGCCGTTCCGGACAGGAAAACTACGAGCAGTACTTC. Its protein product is CASRSGQENYEQYF.

This CDR3 reads CASSHRENIQYF. In DNA, the CDR3 is TGTGCCAGCAGCCACAGGGAAAACATTCAGTACTTC. V usage is TRBV5-7 and J usage is TRBJ2-4; a weak D match, TRBD1 (6 bases). TRBV5-7 is an ORF; its function is uncertain. The CDR3 covers 12 residues. Trimming removed 4 bases at V and 5 bases at J, with 7 bases between.

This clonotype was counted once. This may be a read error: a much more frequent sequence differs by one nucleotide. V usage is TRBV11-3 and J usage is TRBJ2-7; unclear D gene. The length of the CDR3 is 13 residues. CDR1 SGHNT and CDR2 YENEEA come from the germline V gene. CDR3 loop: CAGSLFSDGEQYF. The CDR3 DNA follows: TGTGCCGGCAGCTTATTCTCAGACGGCGAGCAGTACTTC.